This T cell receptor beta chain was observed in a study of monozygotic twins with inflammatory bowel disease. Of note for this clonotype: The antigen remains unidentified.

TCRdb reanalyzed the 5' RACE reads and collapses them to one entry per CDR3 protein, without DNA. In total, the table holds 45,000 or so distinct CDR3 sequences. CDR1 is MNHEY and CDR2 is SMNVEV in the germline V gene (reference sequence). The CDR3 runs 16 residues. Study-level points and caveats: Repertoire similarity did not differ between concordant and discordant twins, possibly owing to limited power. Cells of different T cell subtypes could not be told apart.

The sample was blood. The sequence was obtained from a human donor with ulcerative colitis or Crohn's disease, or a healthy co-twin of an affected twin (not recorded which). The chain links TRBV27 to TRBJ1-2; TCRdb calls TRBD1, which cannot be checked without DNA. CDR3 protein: CASSSQGNGANYGYTF.